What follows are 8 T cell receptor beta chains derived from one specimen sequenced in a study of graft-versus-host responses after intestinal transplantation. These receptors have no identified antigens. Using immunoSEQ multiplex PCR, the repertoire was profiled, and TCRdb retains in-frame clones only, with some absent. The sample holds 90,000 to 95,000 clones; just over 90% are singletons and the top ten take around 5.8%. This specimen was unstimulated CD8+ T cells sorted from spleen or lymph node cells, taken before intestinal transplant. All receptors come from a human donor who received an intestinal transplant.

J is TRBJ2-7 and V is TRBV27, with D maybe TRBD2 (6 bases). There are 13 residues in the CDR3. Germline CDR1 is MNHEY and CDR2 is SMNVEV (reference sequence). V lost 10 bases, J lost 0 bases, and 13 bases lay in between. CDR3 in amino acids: CATGAGSSYEQYF. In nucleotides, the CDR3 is TGTGCCACAGGAGCGGGCAGCTCCTACGAGCAGTACTTC.

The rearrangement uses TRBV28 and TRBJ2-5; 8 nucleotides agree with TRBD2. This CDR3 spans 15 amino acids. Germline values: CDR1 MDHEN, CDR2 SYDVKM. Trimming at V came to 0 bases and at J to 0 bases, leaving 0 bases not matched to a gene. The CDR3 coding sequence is TGTGCCAGCAGTTTATGCGGGGGGGACCAAGAGACCCAGTACTTC. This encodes CASSLCGGDQETQYF.

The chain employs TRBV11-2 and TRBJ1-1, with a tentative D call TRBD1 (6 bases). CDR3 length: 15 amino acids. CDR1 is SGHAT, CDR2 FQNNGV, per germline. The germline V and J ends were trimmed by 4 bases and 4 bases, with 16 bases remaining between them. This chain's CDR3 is CASSSSGDASTEAFF. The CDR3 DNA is TGTGCCAGCAGCTCATCAGGGGATGCAAGCACTGAAGCTTTCTTT.

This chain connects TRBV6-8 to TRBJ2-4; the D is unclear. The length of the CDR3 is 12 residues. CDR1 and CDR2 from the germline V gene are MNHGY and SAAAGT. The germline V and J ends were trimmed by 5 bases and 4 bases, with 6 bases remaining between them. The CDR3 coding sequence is TGTGCCAGCAGTCCACTTAAAAACATTCAGTACTTC. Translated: CASSPLKNIQYF.

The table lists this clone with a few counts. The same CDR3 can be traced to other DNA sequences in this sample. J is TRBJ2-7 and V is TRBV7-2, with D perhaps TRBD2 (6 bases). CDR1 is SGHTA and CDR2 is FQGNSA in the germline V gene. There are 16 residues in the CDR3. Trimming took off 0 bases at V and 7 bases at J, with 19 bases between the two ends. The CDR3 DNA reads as TGTGCCAGCAGCTTAGCGTTGGGTGGGGTTCGGGGGGAGCAGTACTTC. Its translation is CASSLALGGVRGEQYF.

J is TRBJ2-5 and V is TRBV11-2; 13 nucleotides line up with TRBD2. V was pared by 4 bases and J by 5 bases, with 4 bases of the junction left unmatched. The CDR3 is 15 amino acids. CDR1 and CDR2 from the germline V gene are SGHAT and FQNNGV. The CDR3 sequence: CASSSLAGGQETQYF. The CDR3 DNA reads TGTGCCAGCAGCTCACTAGCGGGGGGGCAGGAGACCCAGTACTTC.

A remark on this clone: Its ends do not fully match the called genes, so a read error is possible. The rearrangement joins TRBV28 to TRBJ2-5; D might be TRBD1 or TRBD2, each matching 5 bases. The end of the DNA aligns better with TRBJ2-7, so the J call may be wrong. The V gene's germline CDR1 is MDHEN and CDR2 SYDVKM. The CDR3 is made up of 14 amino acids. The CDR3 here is CASRTLGPSDEQYF. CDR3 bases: TGTGCCAGCAGGACGCTGGGACCCTCCGACGAGCAGTACTTC.

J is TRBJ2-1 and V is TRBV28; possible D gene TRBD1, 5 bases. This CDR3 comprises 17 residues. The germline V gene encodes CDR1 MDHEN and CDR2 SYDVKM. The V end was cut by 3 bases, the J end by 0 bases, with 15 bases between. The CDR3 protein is CASSLLLTRGSYNEQFF. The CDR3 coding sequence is TGTGCCAGCAGTTTGCTTCTGACAAGGGGCTCCTACAATGAGCAGTTCTTC.